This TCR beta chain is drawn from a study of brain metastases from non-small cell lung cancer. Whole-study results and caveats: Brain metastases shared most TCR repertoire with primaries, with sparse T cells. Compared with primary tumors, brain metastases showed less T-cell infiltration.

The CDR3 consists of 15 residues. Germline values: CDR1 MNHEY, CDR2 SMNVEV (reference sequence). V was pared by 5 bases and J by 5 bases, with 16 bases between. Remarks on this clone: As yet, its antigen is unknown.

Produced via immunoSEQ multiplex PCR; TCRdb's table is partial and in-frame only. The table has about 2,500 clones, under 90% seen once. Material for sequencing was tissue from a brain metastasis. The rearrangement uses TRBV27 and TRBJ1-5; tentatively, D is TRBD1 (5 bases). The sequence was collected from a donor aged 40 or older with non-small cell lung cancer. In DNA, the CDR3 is TGTGCCAGCAGTCCAAATCGGGGGTCGGATCAGCCCCAGCATTTT. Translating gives CASSPNRGSDQPQHF.